This T cell receptor beta chain came from a study of OX40 agonist ivuxolimab in advanced cancers. Sequencing used immunoSEQ multiplex PCR; TCRdb keeps in-frame clones, though not all of them. The sample shows about 100,000 clones, approximately 90% of them seen only once. The V end lost 3 bases, the J end lost 5 bases, and 14 bases lay between the germline ends. Germline V lookup: CDR1 SGHNT, CDR2 YYREEE (reference sequence). The CDR3 loop spans 14 amino acids. About this clone: Antigen unknown.

General observations from the study: A proportion of nonresponders additionally exhibited low normalized T-cell clonal expansion.

The sequence was obtained from an adult with an advanced solid tumor such as melanoma, head and neck, liver or kidney cancer. The specimen was CD4+ or CD8+ T cells sorted from blood, collected in a trial of the OX40 agonist ivuxolimab. The V gene is TRBV5-4, the J gene TRBJ2-5; D remains ambiguous. CDR3 protein: CASSSNPLGETQYF. The CDR3 DNA follows: TGTGCCAGCAGCTCGAATCCCCTTGGGGAGACCCAGTACTTC.